This T cell receptor (beta chain) was captured in a study of T cell responses to AZD1222 COVID-19 vaccine. Using immunoSEQ multiplex PCR, the repertoire was profiled, and TCRdb retains in-frame clones only, with some absent. Among more than 95,000 clones listed, 85% to 90% were seen once. V gave up 4 bases and J gave up 0 bases; unmatched junction bases: 3. In germline, CDR1 is SGHRS, CDR2 YFSETQ. This CDR3 is built from 16 residues. This chain connects TRBV5-1 to TRBJ2-3, with 12 bases fitting TRBD2. The receptor comes from an adult in good health. Material: peripheral blood, obtained on day 0 of AZD1222 vaccination. CDR3 nucleotide sequence: TGCGCCAGCAGCGCAGGACTAGCGGGGAGCACAGATACGCAGTATTTT. Translating it yields CASSAGLAGSTDTQYF.